Below, 13 T cell receptor beta chains from the same sample are listed, as sequenced in a study of T-cell reconstitution after alpha-beta-depleted transplantation in children. Researchers prepared the TCRbeta library using unique molecular identifiers, the study reports. TCRdb re-analysed the PCR reads in MiXCR, keeping a single row per CDR3 protein. This table has under 450,000 distinct CDR3 sequences, about 16% appearing once. This sample comprised PBMCs, mostly from graft donor cells, obtained 360 days after TCRalphabeta/CD19-depleted stem cell transplant. Receptors were obtained from a boy younger than two who had a stem cell transplant for Wiskott-Aldrich syndrome, so the T cells may come from the graft donor.

The V gene is TRBV5-1, the J gene TRBJ2-7; TRBD1 or TRBD2 may be the D gene (5 bases each). This CDR3 comprises 14 residues. Trimming left V 0 bases short and J 3 bases short, with 10 bases between. Germline CDR1 is SGHRS and CDR2 is YFSETQ. The CDR3 here is CASSLGGPGYEQYF. As DNA, the CDR3 is TGCGCCAGCAGCTTGGGGGGACCTGGCTACGAGCAGTACTTC.

This clonotype was counted only a few times. V usage is TRBV7-9 and J usage is TRBJ2-3; 12 positions match TRBD2. The CDR3 length is 16 residues. V was pared by 3 bases and J by 5 bases, with 6 bases of the junction left unmatched. Germline CDR1 reads SEHNR; CDR2 reads FQNEAQ (reference sequence). CDR3 sequence: CASSLGLAGGRDTQYF. The CDR3 DNA sequence: TGTGCCAGCAGCTTGGGACTAGCGGGCGGAAGAGATACGCAGTATTTT.

The V and J genes are TRBV30 and TRBJ2-3, with 13 bases aligning to TRBD2. Germline-derived CDR1 and CDR2 are GTSNPN and SVGIG (reference sequence). The junction had 18 bases not matched to a gene; V was cut back by 2 bases and J by 7 bases. The length of the CDR3 is 19 residues. CDR3 residues: CAWSPYFQTSGGARNTQYF. The CDR3, as DNA: TGTGCCTGGAGTCCGTACTTCCAAACTAGCGGGGGGGCAAGGAATACGCAGTATTTT.

This clonotype was observed a few times. The V call is TRBV7-9, the J call TRBJ2-3, with TRBD1 matching over 9 bases. Germline V gives CDR1 SEHNR, CDR2 FQNEAQ (reference sequence). The CDR3 consists of 17 residues. Unmatched junction bases numbered 9, after V lost 4 bases and J lost 1 base. CDR3 loop: CASSSRRDRVGTDTQYF. The CDR3 region has the DNA TGTGCCAGCAGCTCCCGCCGGGACAGGGTGGGCACAGATACGCAGTATTTT.

This chain links TRBV4-1 with TRBJ2-7; 11 bases align to TRBD1. The CDR3 contains 17 residues. V gave up 6 bases and J gave up 0 bases; unmatched junction bases: 10. Germline CDR1 is MGHRA and CDR2 is YSYEKL. The CDR3 DNA is TGCGCCAGCAGTCGGGACAGGGGGTACAAAAGCTCCTACGAGCAGTACTTC. Encoded protein: CASSRDRGYKSSYEQYF.

This clonotype has a handful of counts. The V gene is TRBV7-9, the J gene TRBJ2-7, with 8 bases lining up with TRBD1. Trimming at V came to 5 bases and at J to 1 base, leaving 7 bases not matched to a gene. The CDR3 is 15 residues long. Germline CDR1 and CDR2: SEHNR and FQNEAQ (reference sequence). CDR3 in DNA: TGTGCCAGCAGCCCGGACAGGGAAAGGTCCTACGAGCAGTACTTC. Translated: CASSPDRERSYEQYF. The full variable domain, with the rest looked up from reference TRBV7-9 and TRBJ2-7, is DTGVSQNPRHKITKRGQNVTFRCDPISEHNRLYWYRQTLGQGPEFLTYFQNEAQLEKSRLLSDRFSAERPKGSFSTLEIQRTEQGDSAMYLCASSPDRERSYEQYFGPGTRLTVT.

This clonotype has only a few counts. The J gene is TRBJ2-2, the V gene TRBV10-3, with 10 bases identical to TRBD2. This CDR3 is 17 amino acids long. Germline CDR1 ENHRY, CDR2 SYGVKD. Trimming at V came to 3 bases and at J to 3 bases, leaving 7 bases not matched to a gene. The CDR3 nucleotides are TGTGCCATCAGTGAAGGTAGCGGGGGGACGTACACCGGGGAGCTGTTTTTT. Translation gives CAISEGSGGTYTGELFF.

V usage is TRBV5-1 and J usage is TRBJ1-1; the D gene is possibly TRBD1 (6 bases). The CDR3 has 17 residues. CDR1 is SGHRS, CDR2 YFSETQ, per germline. Trimming removed 1 base from V and 5 bases from J, with 21 bases in between. The CDR3 reads CASSLLTLQGSATEAFF. For the CDR3, the DNA is TGCGCCAGCAGCTTGCTTACCCTACAGGGCTCAGCGACTGAAGCTTTCTTT.

The chain is built from TRBV9 and TRBJ2-7; 10 bases are shared with TRBD1. Losses at the gene ends were 4 bases for V and 3 bases for J; bases not matched to a gene: 7. Germline CDR1 is SGDLS and CDR2 is YYNGEE. The CDR3 runs to 15 residues. The CDR3 coding sequence is TGTGCCAGCAGCACCGGGGGGACAGGGGACTACGAGCAGTACTTC. It specifies CASSTGGTGDYEQYF.

This clonotype was counted a few times. The rearrangement links TRBV20-1 to TRBJ2-5; 12 bases line up with TRBD2. CDR1 DFQATT and CDR2 SNEGSKA come from the germline V gene (reference sequence). The CDR3 contains 15 residues. Trimming at V came to 4 bases and at J to 2 bases, leaving 5 bases not matched to a gene. The CDR3 DNA sequence: TGCAGTGCTATAACTAGCGGGAGGAATCAAGAGACCCAGTACTTC. It encodes CSAITSGRNQETQYF.

This clonotype has a handful of counts. The chain employs TRBV5-4 and TRBJ2-2; D gene uncertain. Trimming shortened V by 2 bases and J by 4 bases, and 9 bases separated the two germline ends. CDR3 length: 14 amino acids. CDR1 is SGHNT and CDR2 is YYREEE in the germline V gene (reference sequence). The CDR3 sequence is CASSLGRPTGELFF. CDR3 DNA: TGTGCCAGCAGCTTAGGCAGGCCCACCGGGGAGCTGTTTTTT.

This clonotype has just one count. The chain recombines TRBV7-2 with TRBJ2-7; the D call may be TRBD1 or TRBD2 (5 bases each). V was shortened by 4 bases and J by 0 bases, with 13 bases between the two germline ends. CDR3 length: 15 residues. Germline V gives CDR1 SGHTA, CDR2 FQGNSA. CDR3 in amino acids: CASSCPGTVSYEQYF. Written as DNA, the CDR3 is TGTGCCAGCAGCTGCCCCGGGACGGTCTCCTACGAGCAGTACTTC.

This clonotype was seen more than once but under ten times. The rearrangement links TRBV11-2 to TRBJ2-4; 10 bases are shared with TRBD2. The ends lost 0 bases at V and 0 bases at J; junction bases unmatched: 11. The germline V gene encodes CDR1 SGHAT and CDR2 FQNNGV. The CDR3 covers 20 residues. The CDR3 coding sequence is TGTGCCAGCAGCTTAGATAAAGGACTAGCGGTCCTCCCAGCCAAAAACATTCAGTACTTC. It yields the protein CASSLDKGLAVLPAKNIQYF.